This T cell receptor (beta chain) appears in the sequencing data of a study of T cells after yellow fever vaccination. CDR3 length equals 14 residues. The germline CDR1 and CDR2 sequences are MNHEY and SMNVEV (reference sequence). Trimming cost V 0 bases and J 1 base, with 6 bases left between them. The authors made TCR cDNA by 5'RACE template switching, adding a universal primer site and UMIs. TCRdb redid the calling of the 5' RACE reads with MiXCR, one entry per CDR3 protein. The table has roughly 300,000 distinct CDR3 sequences, around 8.1% seen once. Findings and caveats of the study: Abundant clonotypes from the bulk population could have been carried over as contaminants into FACS-sorted repertoires. After the booster, 96% of CD4 and about nine tenths of CD8 primary-response clones were re-detected.

This clonotype was detected only a few times. Antigen specificity is unknown. V gene TRBV27 combines with J gene TRBJ1-1; the D is unclear. The clonotype originates from a young man who received the YFV17D yellow fever vaccine. The sequences come from PBMCs, collected approximately 40 days after the first yellow fever vaccination. The CDR3: CASSLSSWNTEAFF. CDR3 nucleotide sequence: TGTGCCAGCAGTTTATCTTCCTGGAACACTGAAGCTTTCTTT.